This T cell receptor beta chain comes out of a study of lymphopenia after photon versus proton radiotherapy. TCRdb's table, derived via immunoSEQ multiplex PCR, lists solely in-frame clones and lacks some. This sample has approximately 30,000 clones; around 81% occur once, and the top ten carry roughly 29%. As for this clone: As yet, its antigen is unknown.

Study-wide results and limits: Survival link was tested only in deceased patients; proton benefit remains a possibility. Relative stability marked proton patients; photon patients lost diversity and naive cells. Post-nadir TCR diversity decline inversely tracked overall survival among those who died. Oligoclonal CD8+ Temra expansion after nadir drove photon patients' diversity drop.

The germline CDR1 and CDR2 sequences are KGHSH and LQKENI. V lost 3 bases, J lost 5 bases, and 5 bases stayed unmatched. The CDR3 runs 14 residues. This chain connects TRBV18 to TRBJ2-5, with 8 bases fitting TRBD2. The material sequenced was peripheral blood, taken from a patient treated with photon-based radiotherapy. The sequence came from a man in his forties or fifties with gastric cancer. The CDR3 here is CASSPVGRAETQYF. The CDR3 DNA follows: TGTGCCAGCTCACCTGTCGGGAGGGCCGAGACCCAGTACTTC.